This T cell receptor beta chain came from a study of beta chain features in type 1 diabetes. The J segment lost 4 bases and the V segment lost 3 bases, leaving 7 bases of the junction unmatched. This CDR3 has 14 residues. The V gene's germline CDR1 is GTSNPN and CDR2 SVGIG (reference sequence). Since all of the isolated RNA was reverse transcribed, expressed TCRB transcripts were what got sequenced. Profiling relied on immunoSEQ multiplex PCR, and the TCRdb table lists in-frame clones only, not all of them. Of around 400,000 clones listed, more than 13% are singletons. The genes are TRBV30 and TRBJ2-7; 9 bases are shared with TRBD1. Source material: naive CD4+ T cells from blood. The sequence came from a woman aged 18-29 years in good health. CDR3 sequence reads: CAWRRDRAFYEQYF. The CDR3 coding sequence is TGTGCCTGGAGGCGGGACAGGGCATTTTACGAGCAGTACTTC.